A selection of T cell receptor beta chains follows, all from one sample in a study of shared clonotypes between healthy human individuals. Clones were read by immunoSEQ multiplex PCR, and TCRdb kept only the in-frame ones, dropping some. The sample has over 2 million clones, just under 95% seen once. The sample consisted of naive CD8+ T cells sorted from blood. These receptors were taken from a man aged 18-30 years in good health. Each CDR3 is given with its conserved first and last residue. The D gene is left open where the match is weak. For some rows the clone size is stated as once, few or many, or as a class when expanded; others skip it.

size	D	length	J	V	DNA	CDR3
once	TRBD2	18	TRBJ2-1	TRBV19	TGTGCCAGTAGTATAGCCCTAGCGGGAGGAGGAGCCTACAATGAGCAGTTCTTC	CASSIALAGGGAYNEQFF
-	-	12	TRBJ2-7	TRBV5-4	TGTGCCAGCAGCTTGGGGGGGGTCGAGCAGTACTTC	CASSLGGVEQYF
-	TRBD1	16	TRBJ1-3	TRBV28	TGTGCCAGCAGTTGGGACAGGGAAAGTACTGGAAACACCATATATTTT	CASSWDRESTGNTIYF
-	-	13	TRBJ2-7	TRBV9	TGTGCCAGCAGCCCCAAGGACGGGTACGAGCAGTACTTC	CASSPKDGYEQYF
-	-	10	TRBJ1-1	TRBV30	TGTGCCTGGGGGTCTTTCGAAGCTTTCTTT	CAWGSFEAFF
few	TRBD1	13	TRBJ2-1	TRBV5-4	TGTGCCAGCAGCTTTACAGGGGCCAATGAGCAGTTCTTC	CASSFTGANEQFF
-	-	13	TRBJ2-3	TRBV28	TGTGCCAGCAGTTTGGGCCTCACAGATACGCAGTATTTT	CASSLGLTDTQYF
-	TRBD1	18	TRBJ2-7	TRBV7-9	TGTGCCAGCACCCTACTGGGGGATACCGGGACAGGGCGGGACGAGCAGTACTTC	CASTLLGDTGTGRDEQYF
-	-	16	TRBJ2-7	TRBV2	TGTGCCAGCAGTGAGAACAGGGCCGAGGACGGGGACGAGCAGTACTTC	CASSENRAEDGDEQYF
-	-	14	TRBJ1-2	TRBV9	TGTGCCAGCAGCTCAACAAGTGTTAACTATGGCTACACCTTC	CASSSTSVNYGYTF
-	-	11	TRBJ2-7	TRBV20-1	TGCAGTGCTGCCGGTTCGGGCGAGCAGTACTTC	CSAAGSGEQYF
once	-	16	TRBJ2-7	TRBV27	TGTGCCAGCACCTTCTCTTGGAGGAGTTTTTGGTACGAGCAGTACTTC	CASTFSWRSFWYEQYF
-	TRBD1	16	TRBJ2-1	TRBV9	TGTGCCAGCAGCCTAGGGGGCGGGTTCCTCTACAATGAGCAGTTCTTC	CASSLGGGFLYNEQFF
once	TRBD1	14	TRBJ1-4	TRBV6-5	TGTGCCAGCAGCGGGACAGTGGGTCATGAAAAACTGTTTTTT	CASSGTVGHEKLFF
-	-	13	TRBJ1-2	TRBV6-1	TGTGCCAGCAGTGAGCGTCCCCCCTATGGCTACACCTTC	CASSERPPYGYTF
-	-	16	TRBJ1-6	TRBV27	TGTGCCAGCAGTTTATTAGGGGGAGAGGGTTATTCACCCCTCCACTTT	CASSLLGGEGYSPLHF
-	TRBD2	17	TRBJ2-5	TRBV13	TGTGCCAGCAGCTTATTCGGGCTAGCGGGATATTTAGAGACCCAGTACTTC	CASSLFGLAGYLETQYF
-	TRBD1	14	TRBJ2-7	TRBV6-5	TGTGCCAGCAGTTACGGACAGGAGAACAACGAGCAGTACTTC	CASSYGQENNEQYF
-	-	13	TRBJ1-4	TRBV27	TGTGCCAGCAACGAGGCAGGGAGTGAAAAACTGTTTTTT	CASNEAGSEKLFF
-	-	17	TRBJ1-1	TRBV21-1	TGTGCCAGCAGCAAAATACCCCCAGGGGCTTTGAACACTGAAGCTTTCTTT	CASSKIPPGALNTEAFF
once	-	16	TRBJ1-1	TRBV7-8	TGTGCCAGCAGCTTAAGGCCCCGGGGTCAGGACACTGAAGCTTTCTTT	CASSLRPRGQDTEAFF
once	-	14	TRBJ2-5	TRBV9	TGTGCCAGCAGCGCAACACAGGGGAGGGAGACCCAGTACTTC	CASSATQGRETQYF
-	-	13	TRBJ1-2	TRBV5-1	TGCGCCAGCAGACCCGACAGGAACTATGGCTACACCTTC	CASRPDRNYGYTF
once	TRBD1	17	TRBJ2-6	TRBV7-9	TGTGCCAGCAGTTACCCGGGACAGGGGTTTGGGGCCAACGTCCTGACTTTC	CASSYPGQGFGANVLTF
-	-	13	TRBJ2-7	TRBV29-1	TGCAGCGTTGGGAAGCTCGATCGTTACGAGCAGTACTTC	CSVGKLDRYEQYF
-	-	15	TRBJ2-2	TRBV5-4	TGTGCCAGCAGCTCGTGGTCGGAATTCACCGGGGAGCTGTTTTTT	CASSSWSEFTGELFF
-	-	14	TRBJ2-3	TRBV5-1	TGCGCCAGCAGCTCGCCAGCTAGCACAGATACGCAGTATTTT	CASSSPASTDTQYF
-	-	13	TRBJ2-1	TRBV7-9	TGTGCCAGCAGCCCACTGAGTTACAATGAGCAGTTCTTC	CASSPLSYNEQFF
-	TRBD1	14	TRBJ2-7	TRBV28	TGTGCCAGCAGTGCACCCGTTACAGGGGACGAGCAGTACTTC	CASSAPVTGDEQYF
-	-	14	TRBJ2-1	TRBV6-1	TGTGCCAGCAGTGCCTGGGACAGCGGGCATGAGCAGTTCTTC	CASSAWDSGHEQFF
-	-	16	TRBJ2-1	TRBV11-2	TGTGCCAGCAGCTTACCCTGGGACGACTCCTACAATGAGCAGTTCTTC	CASSLPWDDSYNEQFF
once	TRBD1	14	TRBJ1-6	TRBV18	TGTGCCAGCTCACTCGACAGGGGTTATTCACCCCTCCACTTT	CASSLDRGYSPLHF
-	-	14	TRBJ2-7	TRBV30	TGTGCCTGGAGTCGGGCAGTTCCCCCCTACGAGCAGTACTTC	CAWSRAVPPYEQYF
-	TRBD1	15	TRBJ2-7	TRBV27	TGTGCCAGCAGTTTATCCCCCCGGACAGGCAACGAGCAGTACTTC	CASSLSPRTGNEQYF
-	-	13	TRBJ1-6	TRBV10-1	TGCGCCAGCAGTGAGTCGTGGAATTCACCCCTCCACTTT	CASSESWNSPLHF
-	-	15	TRBJ2-5	TRBV4-1	TGCGCCAGCAGCCAAGATCTAGGAGGCCAAGAGACCCAGTACTTC	CASSQDLGGQETQYF